This T cell receptor (beta chain) was obtained from a study of control samples from healthy donors and cancer patients. Trimming shortened V by 4 bases and J by 8 bases, and 11 bases separated the two germline ends. Germline CDR1 is MNHEY and CDR2 is SVGAGI. The length of the CDR3 is 12 residues. Here immunoSEQ multiplex PCR was the method, and the copy in TCRdb shows in-frame clones only, minus some. The repertoire includes around 170,000 clones, 92% of them detected once, and less than 0.75% sits in the top ten. This clonotype was obtained from a woman in her twenties or thirties in good health. The gene calls are TRBV6-5 and TRBJ1-2; TRBD1 might be the D (6 bases). Sequencing was performed on blood. The CDR3 region has the DNA TGTGCCAGCAGTTTCACAGGGTCGGGCTACACCTTC. Amino acid sequence: CASSFTGSGYTF.